This T cell receptor (beta chain) is drawn from a study of metastatic and nonmetastatic thyroid tumors. About the study: Both malignant and benign thyroid patients supplied peripheral blood and tumor or nodule tissue samples, across which the repertoires of these patients were then compared.

Study-level findings and limits: Malignant thyroid tumors reportedly had TCR beta diversity that was significantly higher than in benign nodules, in blood and tumor.

The V end lost 2 bases, the J end lost 0 bases, and 14 bases lay between the germline ends. The CDR3 is made up of 16 amino acids. CDR1 is DFQATT, CDR2 SNEGSKA, per germline (reference sequence). The authors' processing: The study built a papillary thyroid cancer distant-metastasis classifier from CDR3 differences across clinicopathological groups. TCRdb reprocessed the PCR reads via MiXCR. The V and J calls shown here were made by TCRdb, not taken from the authors' results. The sample holds approximately 7,000 clones, roughly 29% seen once. Remarks on this clone: Its matching antigen is unknown.

Thyroid surgery was preceded by no treatment in any patient. The sequence was obtained from a female donor with papillary thyroid cancer or a benign thyroid nodule (not recorded which). Some clones in this sample may be carry-over from other donors' samples. This rearrangement joins TRBV20-1 to TRBJ1-3; D possibly corresponds to TRBD1 (5 bases). Sequences were obtained from adjacent normal tissue. The CDR3 region is CSARQPGHLSGNTIYF. CDR3 nucleotides: TGCAGTGCTAGACAGCCTGGACATCTCTCTGGAAACACCATATATTTT.